The 10 T cell receptor beta chains in this list originate from one sample, sequenced in a study of blood T cells in healthy people across ages. The use of a sample-barcoded 5' primer and a J-beta primer mix characterized a second PCR of roughly 6 to 11 cycles. MiXCR was run by TCRdb on the 5' RACE reads, yielding one entry per CDR3 protein. The top ten hold around a fifth of the sample, which has some 920,000 distinct CDR3 sequences, roughly 51% seen once. The specimen sequenced was blood. These receptors all come from a woman in her sixties or seventies in good health.

The chain links TRBV10-3 to TRBJ2-1; no clear D. Germline V gene data show CDR1 as ENHRY and CDR2 as SYGVKD. The V and J ends lost 0 bases and 12 bases respectively, with 6 bases between them. The CDR3 runs 11 residues. The CDR3 is CAISESGRQFF. The CDR3 DNA sequence: TGTGCCATCAGTGAGTCGGGTAGGCAGTTCTTC.

The chain links TRBV9 to TRBJ2-1; tentatively, D is TRBD2 (5 bases). Germline CDR1 and CDR2: SGDLS and YYNGEE. Trimming cost V 7 bases and J 2 bases, with 13 bases left between them. The CDR3 consists of 14 residues. CDR3 region: CASGTKRAYNEQFF. For the CDR3, the DNA is TGTGCCAGCGGAACGAAGAGGGCCTACAATGAGCAGTTCTTC. The whole variable domain, remainder taken from reference TRBV9 and TRBJ2-1, is DSGVTQTPKHLITATGQRVTLRCSPRSGDLSVYWYQQSLDQGLQFLIQYYNGEERAKGNILERFSAQQFPDLHSELNLSSLELGDSALYFCASGTKRAYNEQFFGPGTRLTVL.

The chain carries TRBV20-1 and TRBJ2-5, with 15 nucleotides matching TRBD2. Germline-derived CDR1 and CDR2 are DFQATT and SNEGSKA (reference sequence). V shed 0 bases and J 4 bases; nucleotides not matched to a gene: 6. The CDR3 runs to 17 residues. The CDR3 coding sequence is TGCAGTGCTAGAGATGAGAGGGGACTAGCGGGAGGAGAGACCCAGTACTTC. Amino acid sequence: CSARDERGLAGGETQYF.

CDR3 coding DNA: TGCAGTGTTCCCGGGGTAGCGGAGACCTACGAGCAGTACTTC. Its protein product is CSVPGVAETYEQYF. V usage is TRBV20-1 and J usage is TRBJ2-7; weak D call: TRBD2 (6 bases). V was shortened by 7 bases and J by 2 bases, with 18 bases between the two germline ends. Germline lookup yields CDR1 DFQATT and CDR2 SNEGSKA (reference sequence). The CDR3 extends over 14 amino acids.

The chain joins TRBV24-1 to TRBJ2-2; D is unresolved. This CDR3 is built from 12 residues. Germline values: CDR1 KGHDR, CDR2 SFDVKD. The V and J ends lost 10 bases and 8 bases respectively, with 13 bases between them. The DNA for the CDR3 is TGTGCCACGAAGCCTGTGGGGGGGGAGCTGTTTTTT. Translating gives CATKPVGGELFF.

J is TRBJ2-2 and V is TRBV7-3, with D tentatively TRBD2 (7 bases). Germline CDR1 is SGHTA and CDR2 is FQGTGA. V was cut by 4 bases and J by 2 bases, with 17 bases left in between. This CDR3 comprises 17 residues. The CDR3 nucleotides read TGTGCCAGCAGCTCCCAAGGGGGGGGGACCAACACCGGGGAGCTGTTTTTT. This gives the protein CASSSQGGGTNTGELFF. Variable domain in full (rest from reference TRBV7-3 and TRBJ2-2): GAGVSQTPSNKVTEKGKYVELRCDPISGHTALYWYRQSLGQGPEFLIYFQGTGAADDSGLPNDRFFAVRPEGSVSTLKIQRTERGDSAVYLCASSSQGGGTNTGELFFGEGSRLTVL.

The gene calls are TRBV6-5 and TRBJ2-7; 11 bases agree with TRBD2. V was clipped by 3 bases and J by 3 bases; unmatched bases: 4. Germline V CDR1 and CDR2: MNHEY, SVGAGI. This CDR3 contains 15 residues. The CDR3 loop is CASSYGGLAVYEQYF. Here the CDR3 DNA reads TGTGCCAGCAGTTATGGGGGACTAGCGGTCTACGAGCAGTACTTC.

The table lists this clonotype with many counts. This sequence joins TRBV20-1 and TRBJ2-1; TRBD2 matches at 7 bases. The CDR3 contains 13 residues. Germline V gene sequence: CDR1 DFQATT, CDR2 SNEGSKA (reference sequence). V dropped 5 bases and J dropped 3; count of bases not matched to a gene: 4. The CDR3 region has the DNA TGCAGTGCTTTGGGAGGGTACTACAATGAGCAGTTCTTC. Translating gives CSALGGYYNEQFF.

This clonotype was seen a few times. This chain joins TRBV13 and TRBJ2-5; D gene unclear. V lost 3 bases and J 4 bases, leaving 12 bases between the germline ends. This CDR3 has 14 amino acids. Germline assignment: CDR1 PRHDT and CDR2 FYEKMQ (reference sequence). CDR3 sequence reads: CASSFPTDGETQYF. The CDR3 DNA reads TGTGCCAGCAGCTTCCCGACGGACGGAGAGACCCAGTACTTC.

The chain couples TRBV3-1 to TRBJ2-4; D possibly corresponds to TRBD2 (5 bases). CDR1 and CDR2 from the germline V gene are LGHDT and YNNKEL (reference sequence). This CDR3 has 13 residues. The ends were cut back, 4 bases at V and 8 bases at J, with 12 bases in the middle. CDR3 amino acids: CASSLRTRDIQYF. CDR3 bases: TGTGCCAGCAGCCTGCGGACTCGGGACATTCAGTACTTC.